The present entry profiles one T cell receptor delta chain with its context. A read error is likely here: a far larger clone is one base away. The sample has other DNA sequences that encode this CDR3 too. TCRdb fed the RT-PCR reads into CATT to redo clone calling. The repertoire has about 2,900 delta-chain clones, over 30% of them found once; the top ten carry roughly 25%. This entry comes from a study of gamma-delta T cells after stem cell transplantation. The CDR3 is 14 amino acids. CDR1 and CDR2 (germline): GEAIGNYY, EKD. V lost 3 bases, J lost 8 bases, and 10 bases stayed unmatched. This clonotype originated in a human donor. It is not recorded whose cells these are; they may come from a transplant donor. The chain recombines TRDV2 with TRDJ1, with 8 bases matching TRDD3. The material sequenced was gamma-delta T cells. CDR3 residues: CACDALTGGLKLIF. CDR3 nucleotide sequence: TGTGCCTGTGACGCCCTAACTGGGGGTCTAAAACTCATCTTT.